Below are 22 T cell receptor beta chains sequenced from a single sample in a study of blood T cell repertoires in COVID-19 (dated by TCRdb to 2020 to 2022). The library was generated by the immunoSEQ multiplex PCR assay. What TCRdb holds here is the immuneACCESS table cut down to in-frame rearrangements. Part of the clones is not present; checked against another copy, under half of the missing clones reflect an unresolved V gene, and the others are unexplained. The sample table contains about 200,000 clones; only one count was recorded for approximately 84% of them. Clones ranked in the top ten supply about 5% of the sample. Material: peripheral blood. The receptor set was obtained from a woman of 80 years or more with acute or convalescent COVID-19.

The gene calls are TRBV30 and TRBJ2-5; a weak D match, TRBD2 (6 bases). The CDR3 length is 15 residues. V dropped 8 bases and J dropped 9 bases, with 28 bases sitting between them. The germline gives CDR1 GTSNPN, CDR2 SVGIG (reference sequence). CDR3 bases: TGTGCCGGCCTATTACTAGCTACTGATCCTAGGGCCCAGTACTTC. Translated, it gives CAGLLLATDPRAQYF.

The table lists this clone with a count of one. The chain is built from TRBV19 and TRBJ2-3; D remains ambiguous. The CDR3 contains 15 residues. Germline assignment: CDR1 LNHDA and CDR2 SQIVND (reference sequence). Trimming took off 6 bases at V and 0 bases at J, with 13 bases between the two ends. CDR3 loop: CASRQIWSSTDTQYF. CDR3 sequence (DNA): TGTGCCAGTAGGCAGATTTGGTCTAGCACAGATACGCAGTATTTT.

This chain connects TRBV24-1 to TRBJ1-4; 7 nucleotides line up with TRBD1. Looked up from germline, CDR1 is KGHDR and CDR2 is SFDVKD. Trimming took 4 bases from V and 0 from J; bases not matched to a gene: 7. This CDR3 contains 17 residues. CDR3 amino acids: CATSDPSGTATNEKLFF. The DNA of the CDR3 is TGTGCCACCAGTGACCCTAGTGGGACAGCAACTAATGAAAAACTGTTTTTT.

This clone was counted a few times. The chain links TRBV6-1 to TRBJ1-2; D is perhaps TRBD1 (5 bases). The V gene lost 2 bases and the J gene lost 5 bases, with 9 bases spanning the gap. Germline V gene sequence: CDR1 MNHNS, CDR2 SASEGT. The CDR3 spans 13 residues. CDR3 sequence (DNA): TGTGCCAGCAGTGAACAGGGACTATATGGCTACACCTTC. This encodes CASSEQGLYGYTF.

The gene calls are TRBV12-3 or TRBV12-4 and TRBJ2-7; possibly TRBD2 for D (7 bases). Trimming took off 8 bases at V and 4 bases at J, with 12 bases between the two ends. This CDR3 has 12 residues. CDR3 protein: CASRGGGYEQYF. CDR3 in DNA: TGTGCCAGCCGGGGAGGGGGGTACGAGCAGTACTTC.

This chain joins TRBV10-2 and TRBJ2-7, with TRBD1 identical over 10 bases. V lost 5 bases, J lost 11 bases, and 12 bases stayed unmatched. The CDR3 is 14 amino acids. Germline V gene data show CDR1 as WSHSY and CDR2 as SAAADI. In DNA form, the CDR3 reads TGCGCCAGCAGTCCCCCCCCGGGACAGGGGCCCGAGTACTTC. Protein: CASSPPPGQGPEYF.

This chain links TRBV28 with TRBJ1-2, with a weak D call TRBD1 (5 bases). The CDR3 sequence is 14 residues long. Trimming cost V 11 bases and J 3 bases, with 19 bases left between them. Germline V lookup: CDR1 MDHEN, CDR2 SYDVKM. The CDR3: CAAIPGGVDYGYTF. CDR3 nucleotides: TGTGCCGCTATCCCGGGGGGGGTCGACTATGGCTACACCTTC.

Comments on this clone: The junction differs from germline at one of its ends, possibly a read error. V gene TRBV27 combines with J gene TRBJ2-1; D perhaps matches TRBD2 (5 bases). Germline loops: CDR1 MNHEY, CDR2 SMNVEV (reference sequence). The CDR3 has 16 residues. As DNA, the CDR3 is TGTGCCAGCAGTTCTATGGCCCTAGCTGGGTCCAATAAGCAGTTCTTC. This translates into CASSSMALAGSNKQFF.

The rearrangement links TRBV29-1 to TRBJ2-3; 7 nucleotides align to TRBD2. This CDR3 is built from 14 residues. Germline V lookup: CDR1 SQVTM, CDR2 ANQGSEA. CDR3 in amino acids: CSLRRELNTDTQYF. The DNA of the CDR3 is TGCAGTCTCCGGCGGGAGTTGAACACAGATACGCAGTATTTT.

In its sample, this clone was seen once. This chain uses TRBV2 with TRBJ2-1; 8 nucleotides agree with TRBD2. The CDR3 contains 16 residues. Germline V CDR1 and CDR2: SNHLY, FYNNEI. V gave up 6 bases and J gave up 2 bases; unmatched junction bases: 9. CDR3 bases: TGTGCCAGCAGGGGACGACTAGCGTCTACCTACAATGAGCAGTTCTTC. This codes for CASRGRLASTYNEQFF.

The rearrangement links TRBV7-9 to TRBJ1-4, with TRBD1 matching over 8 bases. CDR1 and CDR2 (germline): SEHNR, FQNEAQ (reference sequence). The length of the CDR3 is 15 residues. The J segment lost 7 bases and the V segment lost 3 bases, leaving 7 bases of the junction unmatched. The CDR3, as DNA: TGTGCCAGCAGCTTGAGGACAGGGCTAGGTGAAAAACTGTTTTTT. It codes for CASSLRTGLGEKLFF. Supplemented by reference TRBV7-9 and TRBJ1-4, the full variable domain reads DTGVSQNPRHKITKRGQNVTFRCDPISEHNRLYWYRQTLGQGPEFLTYFQNEAQLEKSRLLSDRFSAERPKGSFSTLEIQRTEQGDSAMYLCASSLRTGLGEKLFFGSGTQLSVL.

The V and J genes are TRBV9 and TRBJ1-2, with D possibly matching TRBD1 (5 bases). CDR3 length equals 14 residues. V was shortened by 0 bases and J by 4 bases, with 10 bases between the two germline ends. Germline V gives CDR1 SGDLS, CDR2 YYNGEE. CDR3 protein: CASSVAQGSYGYTF. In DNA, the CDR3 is TGTGCCAGCAGCGTAGCTCAGGGCTCCTATGGCTACACCTTC. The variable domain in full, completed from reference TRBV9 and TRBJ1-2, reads DSGVTQTPKHLITATGQRVTLRCSPRSGDLSVYWYQQSLDQGLQFLIQYYNGEERAKGNILERFSAQQFPDLHSELNLSSLELGDSALYFCASSVAQGSYGYTFGSGTRLTVV.

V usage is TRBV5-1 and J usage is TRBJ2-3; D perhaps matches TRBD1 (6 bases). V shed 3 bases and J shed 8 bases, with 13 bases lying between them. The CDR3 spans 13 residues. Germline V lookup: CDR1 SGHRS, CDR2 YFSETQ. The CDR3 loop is CASSSPGTPTQYF. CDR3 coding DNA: TGCGCCAGCAGCTCCCCCGGGACACCTACGCAGTATTTT.

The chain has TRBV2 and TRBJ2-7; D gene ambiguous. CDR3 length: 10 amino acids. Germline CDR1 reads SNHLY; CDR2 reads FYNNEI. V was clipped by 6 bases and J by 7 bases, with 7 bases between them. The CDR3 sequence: CASRLREQYF. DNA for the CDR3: TGTGCCAGCAGGCTCCGGGAGCAGTACTTC.

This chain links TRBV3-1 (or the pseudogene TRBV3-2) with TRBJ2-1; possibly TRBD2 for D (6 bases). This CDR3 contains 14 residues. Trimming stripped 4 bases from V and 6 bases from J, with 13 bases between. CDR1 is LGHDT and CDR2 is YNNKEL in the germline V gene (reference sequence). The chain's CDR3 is CASSLTVGGNEQFF. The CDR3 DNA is TGTGCCAGCAGCCTGACTGTGGGAGGCAATGAGCAGTTCTTC.

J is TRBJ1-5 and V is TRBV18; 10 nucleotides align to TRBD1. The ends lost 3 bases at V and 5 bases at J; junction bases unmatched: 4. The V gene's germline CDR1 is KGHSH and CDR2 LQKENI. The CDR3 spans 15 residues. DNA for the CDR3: TGTGCCAGCTCACCGGGACAGGGGAACTATCAGCCCCAGCATTTT. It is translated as CASSPGQGNYQPQHF.

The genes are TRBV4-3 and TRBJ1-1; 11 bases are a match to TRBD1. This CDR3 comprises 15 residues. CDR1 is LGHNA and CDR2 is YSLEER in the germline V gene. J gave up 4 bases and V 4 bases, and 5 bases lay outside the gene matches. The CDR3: CASSLTGTGGTEAFF. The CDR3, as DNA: TGCGCCAGCAGCCTAACCGGGACAGGGGGCACTGAAGCTTTCTTT.

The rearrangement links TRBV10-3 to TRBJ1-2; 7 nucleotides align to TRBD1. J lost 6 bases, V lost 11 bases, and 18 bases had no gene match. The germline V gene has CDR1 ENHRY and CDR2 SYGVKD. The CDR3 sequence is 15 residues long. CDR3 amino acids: CASLAWQGVPDGYTF. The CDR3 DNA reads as TGTGCCTCCCTCGCCTGGCAGGGGGTGCCGGATGGCTACACCTTC.

This CDR3 reads CSASPSGPGDYEQYF. The CDR3 DNA reads TGCAGTGCTAGTCCTAGCGGGCCAGGGGACTACGAGCAGTACTTC. The gene calls are TRBV20-1 and TRBJ2-7; 8 bases match TRBD2. CDR1 is DFQATT, CDR2 SNEGSKA, per germline (reference sequence). CDR3 length: 15 residues. V shed 3 bases and J 3 bases; nucleotides not matched to a gene: 10.

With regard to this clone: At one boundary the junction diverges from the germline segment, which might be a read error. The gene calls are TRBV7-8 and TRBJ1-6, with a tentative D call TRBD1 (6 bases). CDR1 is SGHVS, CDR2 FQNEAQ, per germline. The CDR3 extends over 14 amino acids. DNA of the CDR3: TGTGCCAGCAGCCTAGCGGGACATCAAACACCCCTCCACTTT. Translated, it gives CASSLAGHQTPLHF.

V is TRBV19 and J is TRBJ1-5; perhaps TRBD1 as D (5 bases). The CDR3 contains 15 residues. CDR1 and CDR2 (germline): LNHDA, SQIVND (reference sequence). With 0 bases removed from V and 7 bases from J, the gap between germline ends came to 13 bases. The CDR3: CASSIDRGGTQPQHF. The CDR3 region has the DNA TGTGCCAGTAGTATAGATCGAGGAGGGACCCAGCCCCAGCATTTT.

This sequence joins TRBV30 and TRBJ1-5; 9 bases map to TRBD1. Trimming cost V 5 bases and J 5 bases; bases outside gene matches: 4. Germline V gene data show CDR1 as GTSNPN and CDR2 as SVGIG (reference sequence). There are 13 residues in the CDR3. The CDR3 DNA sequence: TGTGCCTGGGACAGGGGGGAATATCAGCCCCAGCATTTT. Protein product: CAWDRGEYQPQHF.